These T cell receptor beta chains were read from a single sample in a study of cytomegalovirus exposure and HLA in healthy donors. The method was immunoSEQ multiplex PCR; TCRdb's version includes in-frame clones alone and lacks a portion of them. The repertoire holds 200,000 or so clones, with about 81% as singletons. The sample taken for sequencing was PBMCs. These receptors all come from a woman in her 50s in good health and CMV-seropositive. Each CDR3 is given with its conserved first and last residue. D genes are given only for firm matches. Only some rows state a clone size, as once, few, many or a class for expanded clones.

V gene: TRBV27; J gene: TRBJ2-7; CDR3 length: 13; clone size: once; D gene: TRBD1; CDR3 protein: CASSSQGAIRQYF; CDR3 DNA: TGTGCCAGCAGTTCACAGGGGGCCATACGGCAGTACTTC
V gene: TRBV19; J gene: TRBJ2-3; CDR3 length: 14; clone size: -; D gene: -; CDR3 protein: CASSRRSLTDTQYF; CDR3 DNA: TGTGCCAGTAGTAGGAGATCACTCACAGATACGCAGTATTTT
V gene: TRBV19; J gene: TRBJ2-3; CDR3 length: 14; clone size: -; D gene: TRBD1; CDR3 protein: CASRTQGAADTQYF; CDR3 DNA: TGTGCCAGTAGGACCCAGGGGGCGGCAGATACGCAGTATTTT
V gene: TRBV4-1; J gene: TRBJ2-7; CDR3 length: 15; clone size: -; D gene: -; CDR3 protein: CASSALGLPQHEQYF; CDR3 DNA: TGCGCCAGCAGCGCACTGGGACTTCCACAACACGAGCAGTACTTC
V gene: TRBV28; J gene: TRBJ1-5; CDR3 length: 13; clone size: -; D gene: -; CDR3 protein: CASEYGENQPQHF; CDR3 DNA: TGTGCCAGCGAATATGGGGAGAATCAGCCCCAGCATTTT
V gene: TRBV29-1; J gene: TRBJ2-3; CDR3 length: 16; clone size: -; D gene: TRBD2; CDR3 protein: CSVARTSGPTGDTQYF; CDR3 DNA: TGCAGCGTTGCTCGGACTAGCGGACCCACGGGAGATACGCAGTATTTT
V gene: TRBV29-1; J gene: TRBJ2-5; CDR3 length: 12; clone size: -; D gene: -; CDR3 protein: CSVGSGVKTQYF; CDR3 DNA: TGCAGCGTTGGGTCGGGAGTAAAGACCCAGTACTTC
V gene: TRBV21-1; J gene: TRBJ1-5; CDR3 length: 17; clone size: once; D gene: -; CDR3 protein: CASSKAEDEYSNQPQHF; CDR3 DNA: TGTGCCAGCAGCAAGGCGGAGGACGAATATAGCAATCAGCCCCAGCATTTT
V gene: TRBV5-1; J gene: TRBJ1-1; CDR3 length: 14; clone size: -; D gene: -; CDR3 protein: CASRNPGQRTEAFF; CDR3 DNA: TGCGCCAGCAGAAATCCAGGACAGCGCACTGAAGCTTTCTTT
V gene: TRBV18; J gene: TRBJ1-3; CDR3 length: 17; clone size: -; D gene: -; CDR3 protein: CASSQKGRGSSGNTIYF; CDR3 DNA: TGTGCCAGCTCACAGAAAGGGCGCGGGAGCTCTGGAAACACCATATATTTT
V gene: TRBV7-9; J gene: TRBJ1-1; CDR3 length: 15; clone size: -; D gene: TRBD1; CDR3 protein: CASSFRTGENTEAFF; CDR3 DNA: TGTGCCAGCAGCTTTCGGACAGGCGAGAACACTGAAGCTTTCTTT
V gene: TRBV7-2; J gene: TRBJ2-5; CDR3 length: 14; clone size: -; D gene: -; CDR3 protein: CASSLSRGGETQYF; CDR3 DNA: TGTGCCAGCAGCTTAAGTCGCGGAGGGGAGACCCAGTACTTC
V gene: TRBV6-5; J gene: TRBJ1-4; CDR3 length: 15; clone size: -; D gene: TRBD1; CDR3 protein: CASKQGTGLNEKLFF; CDR3 DNA: TGTGCCAGCAAGCAAGGGACAGGACTTAATGAAAAACTGTTTTTT
V gene: TRBV5-6; J gene: TRBJ2-5; CDR3 length: 15; clone size: -; D gene: TRBD2; CDR3 protein: CASSPGTSGGETQYF; CDR3 DNA: TGTGCCAGCAGCCCGGGGACTAGCGGCGGAGAGACCCAGTACTTC
V gene: TRBV11-2; J gene: TRBJ1-1; CDR3 length: 13; clone size: few; D gene: TRBD1; CDR3 protein: CASSTQGATEAFF; CDR3 DNA: TGTGCCAGCAGCACACAGGGGGCCACTGAAGCTTTCTTT
V gene: TRBV11-2; J gene: TRBJ2-7; CDR3 length: 15; clone size: -; D gene: -; CDR3 protein: CASSSAYPRGYEQYF; CDR3 DNA: TGTGCCAGCAGCTCGGCGTACCCCAGGGGCTACGAGCAGTACTTC
V gene: TRBV4-3; J gene: TRBJ2-7; CDR3 length: 15; clone size: -; D gene: TRBD1; CDR3 protein: CASSQGKDRDDLSYF; CDR3 DNA: TGCGCCAGCAGCCAAGGGAAGGACAGGGACGATTTGTCGTACTTC
V gene: TRBV11-2; J gene: TRBJ2-5; CDR3 length: 17; clone size: -; D gene: TRBD2; CDR3 protein: CASSLGTSGRSQETQYF; CDR3 DNA: TGTGCCAGCAGCTTAGGGACTAGCGGGAGGTCCCAAGAGACCCAGTACTTC
V gene: TRBV28; J gene: TRBJ2-5; CDR3 length: 15; clone size: -; D gene: -; CDR3 protein: CASSFQKRGSETQYF; CDR3 DNA: TGTGCCAGCAGTTTCCAGAAAAGGGGGTCTGAGACCCAGTACTTC
V gene: TRBV6-5; J gene: TRBJ1-6; CDR3 length: 15; clone size: -; D gene: -; CDR3 protein: CASSRESGVNSPLHF; CDR3 DNA: TGTGCCAGCAGTAGAGAGAGCGGAGTCAATTCACCCCTCCACTTT
V gene: TRBV10-2; J gene: TRBJ1-5; CDR3 length: 17; clone size: -; D gene: -; CDR3 protein: CASSESGLLAGNQPQHF; CDR3 DNA: TGCGCCAGCAGTGAGTCCGGGTTACTAGCTGGCAATCAGCCCCAGCATTTT
V gene: TRBV7-2; J gene: TRBJ2-5; CDR3 length: 15; clone size: once; D gene: TRBD2; CDR3 protein: CASSLGGGAGETQYF; CDR3 DNA: TGTGCCAGCAGCTTGGGCGGGGGGGCGGGAGAGACCCAGTACTTC
V gene: TRBV19; J gene: TRBJ2-3; CDR3 length: 14; clone size: -; D gene: -; CDR3 protein: CASRPRDGTDTQYF; CDR3 DNA: TGTGCCAGTAGACCGAGGGATGGGACAGATACGCAGTATTTT
V gene: TRBV25-1; J gene: TRBJ2-6; CDR3 length: 16; clone size: -; D gene: TRBD1; CDR3 protein: CASSISGTGGANGLTF; CDR3 DNA: TGTGCCAGCAGTATTTCCGGGACAGGAGGGGCCAACGGCCTGACTTTC
V gene: TRBV4-3; J gene: TRBJ2-1; CDR3 length: 19; clone size: -; D gene: TRBD2; CDR3 protein: CASSQDPYDAGGLNNEQFF; CDR3 DNA: TGCGCCAGCAGCCAAGACCCCTATGATGCGGGGGGGCTGAACAATGAGCAGTTCTTC
V gene: TRBV27; J gene: TRBJ2-7; CDR3 length: 15; clone size: -; D gene: TRBD1; CDR3 protein: CASSLAGTGDYEQYF; CDR3 DNA: TGTGCCAGCAGCCTTGCCGGGACAGGGGACTACGAGCAGTACTTC
V gene: TRBV6-6; J gene: TRBJ2-1; CDR3 length: 15; clone size: -; D gene: TRBD2; CDR3 protein: CASGSTMGEGNEQFF; CDR3 DNA: TGTGCCAGCGGATCCACTATGGGGGAGGGCAATGAGCAGTTCTTC
V gene: TRBV29-1; J gene: TRBJ2-2; CDR3 length: 15; clone size: -; D gene: TRBD1; CDR3 protein: CSATGQGRGTGELFF; CDR3 DNA: TGCAGCGCGACCGGACAGGGTCGGGGCACCGGGGAGCTGTTTTTT
V gene: TRBV9; J gene: TRBJ2-2; CDR3 length: 16; clone size: -; D gene: TRBD2; CDR3 protein: CASSAASGSNTGELFF; CDR3 DNA: TGTGCCAGCAGCGCTGCTAGCGGTTCGAACACCGGGGAGCTGTTTTTT
V gene: TRBV11-2; J gene: TRBJ1-2; CDR3 length: 12; clone size: -; D gene: -; CDR3 protein: CASSSQGRGYTF; CDR3 DNA: TGTGCCAGCAGCTCACAGGGAAGGGGCTACACCTTC
V gene: TRBV4-2; J gene: TRBJ2-1; CDR3 length: 17; clone size: -; D gene: -; CDR3 protein: CASSQDRGTTGKGEQFF; CDR3 DNA: TGTGCCAGCAGCCAAGATAGAGGGACAACGGGAAAGGGTGAGCAGTTCTTC
V gene: TRBV5-1; J gene: TRBJ1-2; CDR3 length: 18; clone size: -; D gene: TRBD1; CDR3 protein: CASSLELPGTGGLYGYTF; CDR3 DNA: TGCGCCAGCAGCTTGGAACTTCCTGGGACAGGGGGTTTGTATGGCTACACCTTC
V gene: TRBV27; J gene: TRBJ2-5; CDR3 length: 13; clone size: -; D gene: TRBD1; CDR3 protein: CASSTRGWGTQYF; CDR3 DNA: TGTGCCAGCAGTACCAGGGGGTGGGGGACCCAGTACTTC
V gene: TRBV18; J gene: TRBJ2-7; CDR3 length: 15; clone size: once; D gene: -; CDR3 protein: CASSPRRAGTGEQYF; CDR3 DNA: TGTGCCAGCTCACCCCGTCGGGCGGGAACTGGCGAGCAGTACTTC
V gene: TRBV5-6; J gene: TRBJ1-4; CDR3 length: 14; clone size: -; D gene: -; CDR3 protein: CASSLNRGNEKLFF; CDR3 DNA: TGTGCCAGCAGCCTCAACCGCGGTAATGAAAAACTGTTTTTT
V gene: TRBV28; J gene: TRBJ1-1; CDR3 length: 12; clone size: -; D gene: -; CDR3 protein: CASSFGSGEAFF; CDR3 DNA: TGTGCCAGCAGTTTTGGTTCGGGGGAAGCTTTCTTT
V gene: TRBV7-9; J gene: TRBJ2-7; CDR3 length: 14; clone size: -; D gene: -; CDR3 protein: CASSSKAPGKEEYF; CDR3 DNA: TGTGCCAGCAGCTCGAAGGCCCCGGGGAAGGAGGAGTACTTC
V gene: TRBV4-2; J gene: TRBJ2-7; CDR3 length: 17; clone size: few; D gene: TRBD2; CDR3 protein: CASSQDGASGRLSEQYF; CDR3 DNA: TGTGCCAGCAGCCAAGACGGGGCTAGCGGGAGGCTAAGCGAGCAGTACTTC
V gene: TRBV21-1; J gene: TRBJ1-1; CDR3 length: 19; clone size: -; D gene: -; CDR3 protein: CASSKFLGRGGRRNTEAFF; CDR3 DNA: TGTGCCAGCAGCAAATTCTTAGGGCGGGGGGGCCGGCGGAACACTGAAGCTTTCTTT
V gene: TRBV7-9; J gene: TRBJ2-3; CDR3 length: 15; clone size: -; D gene: TRBD1; CDR3 protein: CASSFRTGVGDTQYF; CDR3 DNA: TGTGCCAGCAGCTTTCGGACAGGGGTGGGAGATACGCAGTATTTT
V gene: TRBV5-1; J gene: TRBJ2-2; CDR3 length: 14; clone size: -; D gene: -; CDR3 protein: CASSLVQGNGELFF; CDR3 DNA: TGCGCCAGCAGCTTGGTGCAGGGTAACGGGGAGCTGTTTTTT
V gene: TRBV4-3; J gene: TRBJ2-5; CDR3 length: 15; clone size: -; D gene: TRBD1; CDR3 protein: CASSHGTGWEETQYF; CDR3 DNA: TGCGCCAGCAGCCACGGGACAGGGTGGGAGGAGACCCAGTACTTC
V gene: TRBV6-5; J gene: TRBJ2-7; CDR3 length: 13; clone size: -; D gene: -; CDR3 protein: CASMQGAGYEQYF; CDR3 DNA: TGTGCCAGTATGCAAGGGGCAGGATACGAGCAGTACTTC
V gene: TRBV7-2; J gene: TRBJ1-3; CDR3 length: 18; clone size: once; D gene: -; CDR3 protein: CASSFDITVPQSGNTIYF; CDR3 DNA: TGTGCCAGCAGCTTCGACATAACGGTCCCCCAATCTGGAAACACCATATATTTT
V gene: TRBV19; J gene: TRBJ1-2; CDR3 length: 14; clone size: -; D gene: -; CDR3 protein: CASSVSGTFYGYTF; CDR3 DNA: TGTGCCAGTAGTGTATCCGGGACTTTCTATGGCTACACCTTC
V gene: TRBV27; J gene: TRBJ2-7; CDR3 length: 15; clone size: -; D gene: TRBD1; CDR3 protein: CASSPPEALRGEQYF; CDR3 DNA: TGTGCCAGCAGTCCCCCTGAAGCGCTCAGGGGGGAGCAGTACTTC
V gene: TRBV19; J gene: TRBJ1-1; CDR3 length: 13; clone size: -; D gene: -; CDR3 protein: CASSAGRGTEAFF; CDR3 DNA: TGTGCCAGTAGTGCGGGCCGGGGCACTGAAGCTTTCTTT
V gene: TRBV7-8; J gene: TRBJ1-5; CDR3 length: 15; clone size: few; D gene: -; CDR3 protein: CASSLAGRSNQPQHF; CDR3 DNA: TGTGCCAGCAGCTTAGCAGGCAGGAGCAATCAGCCCCAGCATTTT
V gene: TRBV28; J gene: TRBJ1-2; CDR3 length: 12; clone size: -; D gene: TRBD1; CDR3 protein: CASSPLDRGGTF; CDR3 DNA: TGTGCCAGCAGTCCTCTAGACAGGGGGGGCACCTTC
V gene: TRBV5-8; J gene: TRBJ2-6; CDR3 length: 17; clone size: few; D gene: -; CDR3 protein: CASSSGQHYSGANVLTF; CDR3 DNA: TGTGCCAGCAGTTCCGGACAGCACTACTCTGGGGCCAACGTCCTGACTTTC
V gene: TRBV7-2; J gene: TRBJ2-1; CDR3 length: 18; clone size: -; D gene: -; CDR3 protein: CASSLAGGGASYYNEQFF; CDR3 DNA: TGTGCCAGCAGCTTAGCGGGGGGTGGGGCCTCTTACTACAATGAGCAGTTCTTC